A single sample is the source of the 4 T cell receptor beta chains below, sequenced in a study of T cell repertoires in cytomegalovirus infection. Each CDR3 protein is one row after TCRdb ran MiXCR on the reads. This sample has 450,000 to 600,000 distinct CDR3 sequences, with about 44% found just once. These receptors' antigens are unknown. Material: cultured PBMCs, obtained from culture after CMV antigen stimulation. All receptors come from a human donor in good health (CMV status not recorded). Some clones in this sample may be carry-over from other donors' samples.

The V call is TRBV7-2, the J call TRBJ1-6; no firm D call. The germline gives CDR1 SGHTA, CDR2 FQGNSA. Deletions cut 5 bases from V and 4 bases from J, with 15 bases between. The CDR3 totals 16 residues. CDR3: CASSPASSPYNSPLHF. DNA of the CDR3: TGTGCCAGCAGCCCGGCCAGCAGCCCTTATAATTCACCCCTCCACTTT.

This clonotype showed up many times. The V and J genes are TRBV7-2 and TRBJ2-7; 9 bases agree with TRBD1. The J segment lost 3 bases and the V segment lost 5 bases, leaving 5 bases of the junction unmatched. Germline CDR1 SGHTA, CDR2 FQGNSA. The CDR3 loop spans 14 amino acids. CDR3 DNA sequence: TGTGCCAGCAGCCGACAGGGGGGTGGCTACGAGCAGTACTTC. The encoded protein is CASSRQGGGYEQYF.

V and J are TRBV2 and TRBJ2-7; the match to TRBD1 covers 8 bases. There are 14 residues in the CDR3. J was trimmed by 1 base and V by 10 bases; bases with no gene match: 9. Looked up from germline, CDR1 is SNHLY and CDR2 is FYNNEI. The CDR3 nucleotides read TGTGCCACTTCGACAGGGGAACGGTCCTACGAGCAGTACTTC. It specifies CATSTGERSYEQYF.

J is TRBJ2-5 and V is TRBV7-2; D might be TRBD1 (6 bases). Germline V CDR1 and CDR2: SGHTA, FQGNSA. The CDR3 contains 15 residues. V was cut by 0 bases and J by 5 bases, with 13 bases left in between. The CDR3 DNA is TGTGCCAGCAGCTTAGCCCAGGGGCGATTGGAGACCCAGTACTTC. Translation: CASSLAQGRLETQYF.